The sequence of this T cell receptor (beta chain) was determined in a study of T cells in Graves' hyperthyroidism and ophthalmopathy. CDR3 length equals 16 residues. V dropped 5 bases and J dropped 0 bases, with 16 bases sitting between them. Germline V lookup: CDR1 SGHTA, CDR2 FQGNSA. The investigators amplified TCR beta CDR3 regions from RNA transcripts. TCR CDR3 underwent first-round RT-PCR with the HTBI primer set. MiXCR was run by TCRdb on the multiplex PCR reads, yielding one entry per CDR3 protein. The sample lists hundreds of thousands of distinct CDR3 sequences; over 15% were seen once. Findings of the study overall: The model foresaw ophthalmopathy a median around 6.8 months prior to onset. Ophthalmopathy was separated from stable hyperthyroidism by a 13 V-J model. Clonotypes that were expanded in thyroid above 0.001 mostly appeared in blood too.

This clonotype was detected only once. Its target is not known. This TCR came from a young woman with Graves' hyperthyroidism. Sequencing input: blood. The genes are TRBV7-2 and TRBJ1-1; D perhaps matches TRBD1 (5 bases). Written as DNA, the CDR3 is TGTGCCAGCAGCCGAAGAGGATCAGGGATGAACACTGAAGCTTTCTTT. This gives the protein CASSRRGSGMNTEAFF.